This T cell receptor (beta chain) was retrieved from a study of blood T cell repertoires in COVID-19. As for the study in general: COVID-19 samples, acute and convalescent, were from the United States, Italy and Spain.

In this sample, this clone turned up a few times. Per the original data handling: Counts of nucleated cells, estimated from reference gene primer amplification, were obtained. Clones were sequenced by immunoSEQ multiplex PCR, and TCRdb holds only the in-frame ones, with some missing. V and J calls plus clone size are reproduced from that table; the DNA served to infer D and trimming. The sample comprises more than 100,000 clones, roughly 79% of which are singletons, and about 2.3% rests with the top ten. Trimming left V 6 bases short and J 1 base short, with 7 bases between. The germline gives CDR1 SGHVS, CDR2 FQNEAQ. CDR3 size: 13 residues.

Sequencing used peripheral blood. The V gene is TRBV7-8, the J gene TRBJ1-5; no reliable D call. The TCR was taken from a man in his sixties or seventies with acute or convalescent COVID-19. The CDR3 DNA sequence: TGTGCCAGCAGGTTGGGCAGCAATCAGCCCCAGCATTTT. It is translated as CASRLGSNQPQHF.